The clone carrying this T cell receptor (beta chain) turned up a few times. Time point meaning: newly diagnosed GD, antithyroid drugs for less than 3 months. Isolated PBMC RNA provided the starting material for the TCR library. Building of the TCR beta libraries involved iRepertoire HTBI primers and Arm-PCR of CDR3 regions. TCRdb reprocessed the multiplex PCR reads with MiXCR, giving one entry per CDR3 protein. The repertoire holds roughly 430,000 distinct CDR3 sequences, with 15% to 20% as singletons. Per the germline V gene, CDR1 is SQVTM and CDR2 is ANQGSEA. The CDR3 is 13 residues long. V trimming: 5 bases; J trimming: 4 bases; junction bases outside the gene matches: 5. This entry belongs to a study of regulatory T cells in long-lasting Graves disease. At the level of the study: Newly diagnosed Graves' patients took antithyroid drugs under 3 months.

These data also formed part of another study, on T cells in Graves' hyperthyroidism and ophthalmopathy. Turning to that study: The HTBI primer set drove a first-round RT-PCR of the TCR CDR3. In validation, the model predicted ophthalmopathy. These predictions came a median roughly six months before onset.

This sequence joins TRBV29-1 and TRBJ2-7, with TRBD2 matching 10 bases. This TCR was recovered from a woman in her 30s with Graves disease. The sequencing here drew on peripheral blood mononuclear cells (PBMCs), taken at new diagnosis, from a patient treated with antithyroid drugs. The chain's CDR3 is CSVNPSGSYEQYF. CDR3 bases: TGCAGCGTTAATCCTAGCGGGAGTTACGAGCAGTACTTC.